These 31 T cell receptor beta chains share one sample of origin, sequenced in a study of T cell responses to AZD1222 COVID-19 vaccine. Only in-frame clones appear in the TCRdb table, and some are missing; sequencing was by immunoSEQ multiplex PCR. The top ten clones hold 3.5% to 5.5% of a sample with tens of thousands of clones, around 82% of them seen once. The sequenced sample was peripheral blood, obtained 28 days after the second AZD1222 dose. These receptors all stem from an adult who received the AZD1222 COVID-19 vaccine.

V gene TRBV7-2 combines with J gene TRBJ1-4, with D possibly matching TRBD1 (6 bases). The CDR3 extends over 18 amino acids. Germline V gives CDR1 SGHTA, CDR2 FQGNSA. V shed 1 base and J shed 0 bases, with 15 bases lying between them. DNA for the CDR3: TGTGCCAGCAGCTTAGTAAGGCAGGGGAGTACAACTAATGAAAAACTGTTTTTT. Translating it yields CASSLVRQGSTTNEKLFF.

This clone was seen only once. The V gene is TRBV10-3, the J gene TRBJ2-7; tentative D call: TRBD1 (5 bases). V was clipped by 4 bases and J by 6 bases, with 7 bases between them. CDR1 and CDR2 (germline): ENHRY, SYGVKD. The CDR3 has 11 amino acids. The CDR3: CAISGQSEQYF. The DNA for the CDR3 is TGTGCCATCAGTGGACAGTCCGAGCAGTACTTC.

V usage is TRBV29-1 and J usage is TRBJ2-1; 10 nucleotides agree with TRBD2. The V segment lost 4 bases and the J segment 4 bases; nucleotides outside the gene matches: 4. Germline values: CDR1 SQVTM, CDR2 ANQGSEA. There are 14 residues in the CDR3. DNA for the CDR3: TGCAGCGTTGCCACTAGCGGGACATACAATGAGCAGTTCTTC. Translating it yields CSVATSGTYNEQFF.

The chain combines TRBV9 with TRBJ1-1; tentatively, D is TRBD1 (5 bases). Germline CDR1 SGDLS, CDR2 YYNGEE. CDR3 length: 15 residues. V gave up 4 bases and J gave up 3 bases, with 16 bases separating them. CDR3 nucleotide sequence: TGTGCCAGCAGCCCCGATTTGAGGGACCACACTGAAGCTTTCTTT. Encoded protein: CASSPDLRDHTEAFF.

The table lists this clone with a count of one. V usage is TRBV7-9 and J usage is TRBJ2-3; 8 positions match TRBD1. The CDR3 has 16 residues. Germline V gene data show CDR1 as SEHNR and CDR2 as FQNEAQ (reference sequence). Trimming took 3 bases from V and 2 from J; bases not matched to a gene: 7. DNA for the CDR3: TGTGCCAGCAGCTTGATGACAGGGGATTCCACAGATACGCAGTATTTT. Its translation is CASSLMTGDSTDTQYF.

This chain joins TRBV28 and TRBJ2-3, with 10 bases lining up with TRBD2. The CDR3 loop spans 17 amino acids. Per the germline V gene, CDR1 is MDHEN and CDR2 is SYDVKM. The trim removed 5 bases at V and 6 bases at J, leaving 14 bases unmatched. The chain's CDR3 is CASSAPGERGGRDTQYF. The CDR3 DNA reads TGTGCCAGCAGTGCCCCCGGGGAGCGGGGGGGCCGGGATACGCAGTATTTT.

The rearrangement joins TRBV6-4 to TRBJ1-2; unclear D gene. CDR1 is MRHNA and CDR2 is SNTAGT in the germline V gene. The V gene lost 0 bases and the J gene lost 9 bases, with 14 bases spanning the gap. This CDR3 region has 14 residues. CDR3 protein: CASSDSRVPYRYTF. DNA for the CDR3: TGTGCCAGCAGTGACTCTAGGGTCCCCTACCGCTACACCTTC.

V is TRBV7-2 and J is TRBJ2-1; 11 bases map to TRBD2. This CDR3 is built from 17 residues. The V segment lost 4 bases and the J segment 9 bases; nucleotides outside the gene matches: 14. Germline V gene lookup returns CDR1 SGHTA and CDR2 FQGNSA. The CDR3 nucleotides read TGTGCCAGCAGCTCCACCGCTTATAGCGGGGGGGCTGGTGAGCAGTTCTTC. Translating gives CASSSTAYSGGAGEQFF.

The chain joins TRBV7-6 to TRBJ2-3; tentatively, D is TRBD1 (6 bases). Germline V CDR1 and CDR2: SGHVS, FNYEAQ. V shed 3 bases and J shed 9 bases, with 7 bases lying between them. The CDR3 totals 11 residues. For the CDR3, the DNA is TGTGCCAGCAGCTTGGGGGCGACGCAGTATTTT. This gives the protein CASSLGATQYF.

This clone has a handful of counts. This rearrangement joins TRBV7-2 to TRBJ1-1; perhaps TRBD1 as D (5 bases). V was cut by 5 bases and J by 1 base, with 14 bases left in between. Germline CDR1 is SGHTA and CDR2 is FQGNSA. The CDR3 is 15 residues long. In nucleotides, the CDR3 is TGTGCCAGCAGCCACGGCGACAGACGGAACACTGAAGCTTTCTTT. It translates to CASSHGDRRNTEAFF.

V is TRBV5-1 and J is TRBJ2-3; 7 bases map to TRBD1. V was clipped by 0 bases and J by 2 bases; unmatched bases: 6. From germline, CDR1 is SGHRS and CDR2 YFSETQ. The CDR3 extends over 16 amino acids. The CDR3 nucleotides are TGCGCCAGCAGCTTGGGGACAGGACCTTTCACAGATACGCAGTATTTT. The encoded protein is CASSLGTGPFTDTQYF. Full variable domain (missing parts from reference TRBV5-1 and TRBJ2-3): KAGVTQTPRYLIKTRGQQVTLSCSPISGHRSVSWYQQTPGQGLQFLFEYFSETQRNKGNFPGRFSGRQFSNSRSEMNVSTLELGDSALYLCASSLGTGPFTDTQYFGPGTRLTVL.

This chain connects TRBV7-9 to TRBJ1-1; D is unresolved. Germline lookup yields CDR1 SEHNR and CDR2 FQNEAQ (reference sequence). V lost 2 bases and J 1 base, leaving 8 bases between the germline ends. This CDR3 contains 14 residues. DNA for the CDR3: TGTGCCAGCAGCTTACACGGAGAGAACACTGAAGCTTTCTTT. Its protein product is CASSLHGENTEAFF.

Only a few counts were recorded for this clone. The chain links TRBV7-8 to TRBJ2-4, with 7 bases matching TRBD1. Germline lookup yields CDR1 SGHVS and CDR2 FQNEAQ. Losses at the gene ends were 4 bases for V and 9 bases for J; bases not matched to a gene: 6. The CDR3 consists of 13 residues. CDR3: CASSSGGSGIQYF. As DNA, the CDR3 is TGTGCCAGCAGCTCAGGGGGTTCGGGCATTCAGTACTTC.

The chain couples TRBV18 to TRBJ1-1, with no clear D. This CDR3 is built from 14 residues. Germline V gene sequence: CDR1 KGHSH, CDR2 LQKENI. The V end lost 3 bases, the J end lost 6 bases, and 14 bases lay between the germline ends. DNA for the CDR3: TGTGCCAGCTCACCTACCGTCTCCAGCCCTGAAGCTTTCTTT. Amino acids: CASSPTVSSPEAFF.

The chain uses TRBV5-1 and TRBJ2-5; 7 bases are a match to TRBD2. After removal of 0 bases from V and 5 bases from J, the junction contained 7 bases not matched to a gene. This CDR3 has 15 residues. Germline V gene data show CDR1 as SGHRS and CDR2 as YFSETQ. CDR3 in amino acids: CASSLAGGRGETQYF. The CDR3 coding sequence is TGCGCCAGCAGCTTGGCGGGAGGCCGGGGGGAGACCCAGTACTTC.

The chain recombines TRBV30 with TRBJ2-5; 8 nucleotides agree with TRBD2. Germline values: CDR1 GTSNPN, CDR2 SVGIG (reference sequence). The CDR3 extends over 17 amino acids. V was pared by 0 bases and J by 5 bases, with 14 bases of the junction left unmatched. The CDR3: CAWSVWWSSGSKETQYF. The CDR3 coding sequence is TGTGCCTGGAGTGTATGGTGGTCCAGCGGGAGTAAGGAGACCCAGTACTTC.

The chain recombines TRBV21-1 with TRBJ2-7; the table's D call, TRBD2, has no DNA check behind it. TRBV21-1 is assigned pseudogene status. This CDR3 contains 18 residues. The CDR3 protein is CASSKVGSGGPSSYEQYF. The CDR3 nucleotides are TGTGCCAGCAGCAAAGTTGGTAGCGGGGGGCCGAGCTCCTACGAGCAGTACTTC.

This clone was found once. V gene TRBV5-4 combines with J gene TRBJ2-1; a possible D gene is TRBD2 (5 bases). V dropped 4 bases and J dropped 7 bases, with 15 bases sitting between them. The CDR3 is made up of 14 amino acids. Germline assignment: CDR1 SGHNT and CDR2 YYREEE (reference sequence). The CDR3 DNA follows: TGTGCCAGCAGCCCGGTGAGGGCCAATAATGAGCAGTTCTTC. It codes for CASSPVRANNEQFF.

This clone was found a few times. This chain links TRBV24-1 with TRBJ2-1; D is perhaps TRBD1 or TRBD2 (5 bases each). V lost 1 base, J lost 5 bases, and 14 bases lay in between. The CDR3 consists of 16 residues. CDR1 is KGHDR, CDR2 SFDVKD, per germline. CDR3 coding DNA: TGTGCCACCAGTGATTTAGGTTCGGGACGGAACAATGAGCAGTTCTTC. Amino acids: CATSDLGSGRNNEQFF.

The V gene is TRBV6-6, the J gene TRBJ2-7; D may be TRBD2 (6 bases). This CDR3 comprises 15 residues. CDR1 and CDR2 (germline): MNHNY, SVGAGI (reference sequence). V lost 6 bases to trimming and J lost 2 bases, with 17 bases between them. The CDR3 spells CASREGSGATYEQYF. The CDR3 coding sequence is TGTGCCAGCAGAGAGGGTAGCGGAGCGACCTACGAGCAGTACTTC.

This rearrangement joins TRBV10-3 to TRBJ2-5; D unresolved. The germline CDR1 and CDR2 sequences are ENHRY and SYGVKD. This CDR3 region has 14 residues. Trimming cost V 2 bases and J 5 bases, with 12 bases left between them. CDR3 bases: TGTGCCATCAGTGAGAGCACGGCCGGCGAGACCCAGTACTTC. Translating gives CAISESTAGETQYF.

The gene calls are TRBV7-2 and TRBJ1-2; unclear D gene. V dropped 3 bases and J dropped 2 bases, with 10 bases sitting between them. The CDR3 has 14 residues. The germline CDR1 and CDR2 sequences are SGHTA and FQGNSA. The CDR3 coding sequence is TGTGCCAGCAGCTTTGTACCCGAGAACTATGGCTACACCTTC. Its protein product is CASSFVPENYGYTF.

The CDR3 nucleotides are TGTGCCAGCAGCGCCTTCCCGGAGTTCAGCTCCTATAATTCACCCCTCCACTTT. This gives the protein CASSAFPEFSSYNSPLHF. The chain is built from TRBV9 and TRBJ1-6; D is undetermined. Germline V lookup: CDR1 SGDLS, CDR2 YYNGEE. The CDR3 is 18 residues long. Trimming cost V 3 bases and J 0 bases, with 16 bases left between them.

This clone was found a few times. The chain carries TRBV28 and TRBJ1-2; the D gene is possibly TRBD1 (6 bases). There are 15 residues in the CDR3. The V gene's germline CDR1 is MDHEN and CDR2 SYDVKM. The V end was cut by 1 base, the J end by 4 bases, with 13 bases between. In DNA, the CDR3 is TGTGCCAGCAGTTTATTTTCGGACAGCTCCTATGGCTACACCTTC. Encoded protein: CASSLFSDSSYGYTF.

The rearrangement links TRBV5-1 to TRBJ1-5; D gene uncertain. V shed 0 bases and J shed 3 bases, with 10 bases lying between them. The CDR3 loop spans 15 amino acids. Per germline, CDR1 SGHRS and CDR2 YFSETQ. CDR3 nucleotide sequence: TGCGCCAGCAGCTTGGCGCCGGGGAACAATCAGCCCCAGCATTTT. It encodes CASSLAPGNNQPQHF.

V is TRBV12-3 or TRBV12-4 and J is TRBJ2-2; D ambiguous. Deletions cut 6 bases from V and 2 bases from J, with 4 bases between. The CDR3 consists of 12 residues. DNA for the CDR3: TGTGCCAGCAGAGTCAACACCGGGGAGCTGTTTTTT. Its translation is CASRVNTGELFF.

The chain links TRBV7-9 to TRBJ2-1, with a possible D match to TRBD1 (5 bases). The germline V and J ends were trimmed by 5 bases and 10 bases, with 9 bases remaining between them. Germline CDR1 and CDR2: SEHNR and FQNEAQ (reference sequence). There are 11 residues in the CDR3. CDR3 nucleotides: TGTGCCAGCAGCGTCGACAGAGAGCAGTTCTTC. This codes for CASSVDREQFF.

This clone was recorded only once. The chain combines TRBV6-5 with TRBJ2-4; D is possibly TRBD1 (6 bases). V shed 4 bases and J shed 3 bases, with 13 bases lying between them. The germline gives CDR1 MNHEY, CDR2 SVGAGI. The CDR3 runs to 15 residues. The CDR3 region has the DNA TGTGCCAGCAGTTTATGGGGGCCCGGCAAAAACATTCAGTACTTC. Translation gives CASSLWGPGKNIQYF.

The genes are TRBV29-1 and TRBJ1-1; 7 bases map to TRBD1. Germline trimming cut 7 bases from V and 2 bases from J; bases unmatched to any gene: 10. This CDR3 has 14 amino acids. Germline V gene data show CDR1 as SQVTM and CDR2 as ANQGSEA. The CDR3 region has the DNA TGCAGCGCCTTGAAGGGACAGACCAACACTGAAGCTTTCTTT. Translating gives CSALKGQTNTEAFF.

The V and J genes are TRBV18 and TRBJ2-1; 8 nucleotides match TRBD2. The CDR3 length is 15 residues. With V trimmed by 3 bases and J by 6 bases, 7 bases remained unmatched. Germline CDR1 and CDR2: KGHSH and LQKENI. The CDR3 sequence: CASSPRAGEGNEQFF. The CDR3 DNA follows: TGTGCCAGCTCACCTCGAGCGGGAGAGGGCAATGAGCAGTTCTTC.

The chain employs TRBV5-6 and TRBJ2-5; D unclear. The germline gives CDR1 SGHDT, CDR2 YYEEEE. V was pared by 4 bases and J by 2 bases, with 6 bases between. This CDR3 has 12 amino acids. As DNA, the CDR3 is TGTGCCAGCAGCCTGGGGCAAGAGACCCAGTACTTC. Protein product: CASSLGQETQYF.